This TCR beta chain comes out of a study of T cells in Graves' hyperthyroidism and ophthalmopathy (dated by TCRdb to between 2018 and 2021). The study in broad terms: Peripheral blood samples were taken at initial diagnosis, before any treatment was given. To identify TCR V-J signatures that set the groups apart, the researchers used a discovery cohort of 95 to 100 patients, made up of around 40 with Graves' ophthalmopathy and some 55 with stable Graves' hyperthyroidism. Whether ophthalmopathy could be predicted prospectively was tested in an independent validation cohort made up of under 20 hyperthyroidism patients plus 17 patients who later progressed to ophthalmopathy. For training and testing, the roughly 100 patients in the discovery cohort were randomly divided in a 7:3 ratio. Thyroid tissue and blood T-cell repertoires from six Graves' hyperthyroidism patients were also compared in the study. After sampling, hyperthyroidism patients received methimazole starting at 30 mg daily, and ophthalmopathy patients received high-dose intravenous methylprednisolone. The paper reports TCR Vbeta CDR3 sequencing of 130 to 150 peripheral blood samples: 40 to 45 ophthalmopathy, about 75 hyperthyroidism and 17 progressor patients.

The TCR beta CDR3 regions were amplified from the RNA transcripts. The TCR CDR3 was subjected to a first round of RT-PCR using the HTBI primer set and the Qiagen OneStep RT-PCR kit. Libraries were constructed in a second round of multiplex PCR, after which size selection and purification were performed. Paired-end sequencing of the libraries was performed with 100 bp reads on an Illumina HiSeq2000. Per the authors' processing: Raw data were processed with SOAPnuke, discarding reads with adapters, uncalled bases, mean Phred below 15, or no exact constant-primer or identifier match. High-quality paired reads were merged using COPE v1.2.5, and each unique nucleotide sequence was defined as a clonotype. MiTCR v1.1 was used to align the clonotypes against IMGT TRBV, TRBD and TRBJ reference segments. Analysis was restricted to V-J combinations with a frequency above 0.0001, which covered just over 98% of repertoires. The TCS score was defined as the ratio of F50 (clonal expansion) to E x V (chaos), calculated using BLOSUM62-based TCRdist between CDR3 peptides within each V-J. Welch's t-statistics and random forest reduced approximately 520 V-J features to about 12, which were used in a naive Bayes classifier (R e1071). The public reads were run again by TCRdb, first through fastp at Q25 and then through MiXCR, and only productive beta chains were kept. Each entry merges the rows of one CDR3 protein and shows their most common DNA and genes. TCRdb, not the original authors, processed these V and J calls. This sample comprises around 250,000 distinct CDR3 sequences, about 14% of them detected only once. Roughly 15% of the sample goes to the ten largest clones.

Inclusive of the bounding cysteine and phenylalanine, the CDR3 is 15 residues long. The retained sequence is limited to the CDR3, 45 bases, with the frame set at the first base. V is reduced by 6 bases and J by 0 bases, leaving a spacing of 14 bases between them. CDR1 LGHNT and CDR2 FRNRAP were looked up in the germline V gene. Here is what the overall study found, with its caveats: In validation, the model predicted progression to ophthalmopathy with approximately 70% sensitivity and over 72% specificity, a median of 6.5 months before onset. A 13 V-J signature model separated ophthalmopathy from stable hyperthyroidism, with nearly 90% sensitivity and 81.08% specificity in cross-validation and 80%/75% in testing. Most expanded thyroid clonotypes (frequency above 0.001) were also detected in blood, a finding suggesting that blood repertoires may reflect thyroid immune responses. Sample size was not statistically predetermined, and blinding of investigators to group allocation was not performed.

Hyperthyroidism patients were newly diagnosed, had a disease duration of under 2 months, and were aged 18 to 65 years. Exclusion was applied to patients with uncontrolled infections, other autoimmune diseases, pregnancy or lactation. Diagnoses relied on clinical symptoms, serum thyroxine and TRAb, thyroid ultrasound and orbital computed tomography. For progressor patients, blood was drawn at the first diagnosis of hyperthyroidism, before any ophthalmopathy symptoms had appeared. PBMCs were separated from under 11 ml of fresh peripheral blood using Ficoll-Paque density gradient centrifugation. Progressor patients were first diagnosed with Graves' hyperthyroidism and then developed ophthalmopathy during follow-up. Trizol reagent was used to extract total RNA, and RNA quality was then checked on an Agilent 2100 Bioanalyzer. In its sample, this clonotype was seen many times. Its antigen specificity is not known. No base quality values were provided; no much bigger clone lies one nucleotide off.

The clonotype was recovered from a woman in her 40s with Graves' hyperthyroidism that later progressed to Graves' ophthalmopathy. What was sequenced was blood. Recombination connected TRBV12-5 to TRBJ1-2; the D gene assignment is ambiguous. The CDR3 reads as follows: CASGPNFESNYGYTF. The sequenced DNA is TGTGCTAGTGGACCCAACTTCGAATCTAACTATGGCTACACCTTC.